A selection of T cell receptor beta chains follows, all from one sample in a study of tumor and adjacent non-tumor tissue in lung cancer. Each CDR3 protein gets one entry after TCRdb re-called the multiplex PCR reads with MiXCR. The sample lists approximately 53,000 distinct CDR3 sequences, 74% seen once, with around 25% in the top ten. The source material was distant non-tumor lung tissue. These TCRs come from a woman aged 60 to 75 with non-small cell lung cancer. CDR3s include the opening cysteine and the closing phenylalanine or tryptophan. D genes are given only for firm matches. Rows may omit the clone size; those that give it use once, few, many or a size class.

J gene	D gene	CDR3 length	V gene	clone size	CDR3 protein	CDR3 DNA
TRBJ2-5	NA	14	TRBV28	NA	CASSLSSAGETQYF	TGTGCCAGCAGTCTCTCTTCAGCTGGAGAGACCCAGTACTTC
TRBJ2-5	TRBD2	18	TRBV4-1	once	CVSSLRLAGGPGQEIQYF	TGCGTCAGCAGCCTCCGACTAGCGGGAGGGCCTGGGCAAGAGATCCAGTACTTC
TRBJ1-6	NA	17	TRBV6-6	NA	CASSFSGESSYNSPLHF	TGTGCCAGCAGTTTTAGTGGAGAGAGCTCCTATAATTCACCCCTCCACTTT
TRBJ1-5	NA	15	TRBV4-3	NA	CANSQGTLSNPPQHF	TGCGCCAACAGCCAAGGGACATTAAGCAATCCGCCCCAGCATTTT
TRBJ1-2	NA	14	TRBV28	NA	CASSLWDPYYGYTF	TGTGCCAGCAGTTTGTGGGACCCTTACTATGGCTACACCTTC
TRBJ2-7	TRBD1	14	TRBV5-6	few	CASISGQVFHEQYF	TGTGCCAGCATCAGCGGACAGGTGTTCCACGAGCAGTACTTC
TRBJ2-1	NA	15	TRBV28	once	CASSLWSRTAQGQFF	TGTGCCAGCAGTCTTTGGTCGCGGACAGCACAGGGGCAGTTCTTC
TRBJ2-7	NA	14	TRBV4-3	once	CAGNQAVRGYEQYF	TGCGCCGGCAACCAGGCCGTGCGGGGCTACGAGCAGTACTTC
TRBJ2-3	NA	13	TRBV6-5	once	CASSLGEARVMYF	TGTGCCAGCAGTTTAGGAGAGGCGAGGGTTATGTATTTT
TRBJ1-1	NA	14	TRBV6-2/TRBV6-3	NA	CANTTDWVNAEAFF	TGTGCCAACACCACCGACTGGGTGAACGCTGAAGCCTTCTTT
TRBJ2-7	TRBD2	15	TRBV6-6	NA	CASSGVSGNSHEQYF	TGTGCCAGCAGTGGCGTAAGCGGGAACTCACATGAGCAGTACTTC
TRBJ2-5	NA	14	TRBV29-1	NA	CGVEAEKPGETQYF	TGCGGCGTTGAAGCCGAGAAGCCGGGGGAGACCCAGTACTTC
TRBJ2-5	TRBD1	15	TRBV18	few	CASSPQTGEKETQYF	TGTGCCAGCTCACCGCAGACAGGGGAGAAAGAGACCCAGTACTTC
TRBJ2-3	TRBD1	14	TRBV5-4	NA	CASSLGQGVDTQYF	TGTGCCAGCAGCTTGGGACAGGGGGTCGATACGCAGTATTTT
TRBJ1-1	TRBD1	14	TRBV30	many	CAWSTGQTVAEAFF	TGTGCCTGGAGTACGGGACAGACTGTCGCTGAAGCTTTCTTT
TRBJ2-1	NA	12	TRBV20-1	NA	CSASLLGQEQFF	TGCAGTGCTAGCCTGTTGGGTCAAGAGCAGTTCTTC
TRBJ2-3	NA	13	TRBV29-1	NA	CNVETGSTDTQYF	TGCAACGTTGAGACGGGGAGCACAGATACGCAGTATTTT
TRBJ2-3	NA	15	TRBV29-1	NA	CSVEVRDGGTGTQYF	TGCAGCGTTGAAGTAAGGGACGGGGGAACAGGTACGCAGTATTTT
TRBJ2-1	TRBD2	18	TRBV11-2	NA	CASSLGTGLAGANNKQFF	TGTGCCAGCAGTTTAGGAACGGGACTAGCGGGGGCTAACAATAAGCAGTTCTTC
TRBJ1-2	NA	12	TRBV29-1	medium-sized	CSVRTGNYGYTF	TGCAGCGTTCGGACGGGGAACTATGGCTACACCTTC
TRBJ1-2	NA	15	TRBV6-5	NA	CASSYSGGTEYGYTF	TGTGCCAGCAGTTATTCGGGTGGGACGGAATATGGCTACACCTTC
TRBJ2-2	NA	16	TRBV28	NA	CASSFAGQANTGDLFF	TGTGCCAGCAGTTTCGCCGGACAGGCGAACACCGGGGACTTGTTTTTT
TRBJ1-1	NA	12	TRBV7-9	NA	CACSFSPSQAFF	TGTGCCTGTAGCTTTAGCCCCTCACAAGCTTTCTTT
TRBJ1-1	TRBD1	15	TRBV12-3/TRBV12-4	once	CASSLSRTGVAKDFF	TGTGCCAGCAGTTTATCCCGGACAGGGGTAGCTAAAGATTTCTTT
TRBJ2-4	NA	15	TRBV4-3	once	CVSSLGTCERNIQYF	TGCGTCAGCAGTTTGGGGACCTGTGAGAGAAACATTCAATACTTC
TRBJ2-7	NA	12	TRBV28	NA	CASFQGPYKLYF	TGTGCCAGTTTCCAGGGTCCCTACAAGCTGTACTTC
TRBJ2-1	NA	15	TRBV5-1	few	CTSSPEIGSYNEQFF	TGCACCAGCAGCCCTGAAATCGGGTCCTACAATGAGCAGTTCTTC
TRBJ1-6	NA	13	TRBV5-5	many	CASSLLWDSPLHF	TGTGCCAGCAGCTTGTTATGGGATTCACCCCTCCACTTT
TRBJ1-5	NA	20	TRBV5-5	NA	CASSLKFRPAASGGNQPLYF	TGTGCCAGCAGCTTGAAATTTAGGCCCGCGGCATCTGGCGGCAATCAGCCCCTGTATTTT
TRBJ2-2	TRBD1	16	TRBV11-1	NA	CVSSAWTGLNTVELFF	TGTGTCAGCAGCGCCTGGACAGGGTTGAACACCGTGGAGCTATTTTTT
TRBJ2-5	TRBD2	14	TRBV6-5	NA	CASGRTGGQKTQYF	TGTGCCAGCGGTCGGACGGGGGGTCAAAAGACACAGTACTTC
TRBJ2-6	NA	16	TRBV6-5	NA	CAISRQGGGGANILTF	TGTGCAATCAGTCGACAGGGAGGAGGGGGGGCCAACATCCTGACTTTC
TRBJ2-1	TRBD1	14	TRBV6-2/TRBV6-3	once	CASNPQGTANEHFF	TGTGCCAGCAACCCACAGGGGACAGCTAATGAGCACTTCTTC